This TCR beta chain came from a study of T-cell memory formation after mild COVID-19. Study context: The study found TCR clusters largely donor specific. Study results and caveats: Clones that shrank (day 15 to 85) were balanced CD4/CD8, whereas later expanders leaned CD4+. The authors did not confirm SARS-CoV-2 specificity of second-wave clones peaking day 37. Some responding clones appeared in pre-infection memory, suggesting cross-reactive memory joined.

This clonotype showed up just a few times. Its antigen is undetermined. TCRdb used MiXCR to reprocess the 5' RACE reads, holding one entry per CDR3 protein. The table has about 560,000 distinct CDR3 sequences, 17% seen once. The CDR3 length is 16 residues. V gave up 1 base and J gave up 4 bases, with 14 bases separating them. Germline V CDR1 and CDR2: LGHNA, YNFKEQ. The rearrangement links TRBV4-2 to TRBJ1-5; D is undetermined. The sequenced sample was PBMCs or a T cell subset sorted from them (not recorded which). The sequence was obtained from an adult woman who had mild COVID-19 (a few samples of this study predate the infection). Cell type and time point are not known. As DNA, the CDR3 is TGTGCCAGCAGCCAAGGGGAGAGGACGGATAATCAGCCCCAGCATTTT. Translation gives CASSQGERTDNQPQHF.